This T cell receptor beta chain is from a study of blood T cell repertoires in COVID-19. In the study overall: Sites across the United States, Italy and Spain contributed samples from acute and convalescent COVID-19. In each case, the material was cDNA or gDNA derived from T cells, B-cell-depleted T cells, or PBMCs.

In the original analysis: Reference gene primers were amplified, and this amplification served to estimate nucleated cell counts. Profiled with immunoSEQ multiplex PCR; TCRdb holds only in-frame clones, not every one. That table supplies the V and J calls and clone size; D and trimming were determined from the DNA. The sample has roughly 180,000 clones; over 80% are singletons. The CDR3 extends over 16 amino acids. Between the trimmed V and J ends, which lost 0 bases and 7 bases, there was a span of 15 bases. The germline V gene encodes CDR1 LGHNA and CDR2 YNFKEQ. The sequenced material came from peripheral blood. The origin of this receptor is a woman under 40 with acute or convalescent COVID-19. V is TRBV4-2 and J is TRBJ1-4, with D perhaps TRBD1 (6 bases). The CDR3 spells CASSQDRDNLSEKLFF. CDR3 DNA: TGTGCCAGCAGCCAAGACCGGGACAACCTCTCTGAAAAACTGTTTTTT.